These T cell receptor beta chains were read from a single sample in a study of Graves' ophthalmopathy and Graves' hyperthyroidism. TCRdb itself ran the multiplex PCR reads through MiXCR, one entry per CDR3 protein. The profile shows some 370,000 distinct CDR3 sequences, approximately 18% of them singletons. Sequencing input: peripheral blood. These receptors were obtained from an adult woman with stable Graves' hyperthyroidism. CDR3s include the opening cysteine and the closing phenylalanine or tryptophan. The D gene is left open where the match is weak. Clone size is shown for a subset of rows, as once, few, many or a class of expanded clone.

abundance	d_gene	v_gene	j_gene	CDR3aa	CDR3nt
many	.	TRBV6-2/TRBV6-3	TRBJ1-5	CASSYTQEATYSNQPQHF	TGTGCCAGCAGTTATACTCAGGAGGCGACTTATAGCAATCAGCCCCAGCATTTT
many	TRBD2	TRBV7-2	TRBJ2-7	CASSHSGSGRGEQYF	TGTGCCAGCAGCCATAGCGGGAGTGGCAGGGGCGAGCAGTACTTC
many	.	TRBV12-3/TRBV12-4	TRBJ1-1	CASSAIRNTEAFF	TGTGCCAGCAGTGCTATCCGGAACACTGAAGCTTTCTTT
many	.	TRBV29-1	TRBJ2-3	CSVDLRVGHADTQYF	TGCAGCGTCGATTTACGGGTTGGGCATGCGGATACGCAGTATTTT
.	TRBD2	TRBV28	TRBJ2-5	CASRTSGREETQYF	TGTGCCAGCAGGACTAGCGGGAGGGAGGAGACCCAGTACTTC
many	.	TRBV7-2	TRBJ1-3	CASSPDGGASGNTIYF	TGTGCCAGCAGCCCCGATGGGGGCGCCTCTGGAAACACCATATATTTT
many	TRBD2	TRBV29-1	TRBJ2-5	CSVVFRTQRGTQYF	TGCAGCGTTGTTTTTCGAACCCAGCGGGGGACCCAGTACTTC
.	TRBD1	TRBV29-1	TRBJ2-5	CSVASYRGTSETQYF	TGCAGCGTGGCGAGCTACAGGGGGACCTCCGAGACCCAGTACTTC
many	.	TRBV12-3/TRBV12-4	TRBJ1-1	CASKGPNTEAFF	TGTGCCAGCAAGGGACCGAACACTGAAGCTTTCTTT
.	.	TRBV4-1	TRBJ2-2	CASSQEPGGPGELFF	TGCGCCAGCAGCCAAGAACCTGGGGGCCCCGGGGAGCTGTTTTTT
many	TRBD2	TRBV5-1	TRBJ2-7	CASSSVAGAPYEQYF	TGCGCCAGCAGCTCTGTAGCGGGAGCGCCCTACGAGCAGTACTTC
many	TRBD2	TRBV11-2	TRBJ2-7	CASSGREVNEQYF	TGTGCCAGCAGCGGACGGGAGGTCAACGAGCAGTACTTC
many	.	TRBV19	TRBJ2-4	CASSEGSRTSTGNIQYF	TGTGCCAGTTCCGAAGGGTCTCGGACGAGCACGGGGAACATTCAGTACTTC
.	TRBD1	TRBV7-6	TRBJ1-1	CASSRRDSKSEAFF	TGTGCCAGCAGCCGGCGGGACAGCAAATCTGAAGCTTTCTTT
many	TRBD1	TRBV2	TRBJ1-3	CASSPGQGLTIYF	TGTGCCAGCAGCCCGGGACAGGGTCTCACCATATATTTT
many	.	TRBV6-1	TRBJ2-7	CASSALRDSEQYF	TGTGCCAGCAGTGCCTTACGGGACTCCGAGCAGTACTTC
many	.	TRBV30	TRBJ1-5	CAWSVRPGDQPQHF	TGTGCCTGGAGTGTACGTCCGGGCGATCAGCCCCAGCATTTT
many	TRBD2	TRBV6-2/TRBV6-3	TRBJ2-7	CASSSIGAGDYEQYF	TGTGCCAGCAGCTCCATCGGGGCGGGAGACTACGAGCAGTACTTC
many	.	TRBV28	TRBJ2-7	CASSKEGRGRRYEQYF	TGTGCCAGCAGCAAAGAAGGGAGGGGGCGAAGGTACGAGCAGTACTTC
many	.	TRBV20-1	TRBJ2-7	CSARGSTGGAEQYF	TGCAGTGCTAGAGGCAGTACAGGGGGGGCCGAGCAGTACTTC
.	.	TRBV6-1	TRBJ2-2	CTSIVHSNTGELFF	TGTACCAGCATCGTCCATTCGAACACCGGGGAGCTGTTTTTT
many	TRBD1	TRBV12-3/TRBV12-4	TRBJ1-2	CASILTGGGYGYTF	TGTGCCAGCATTCTAACAGGGGGAGGCTATGGCTACACCTTC
.	.	TRBV9	TRBJ2-5	CASSVEAAQETQYF	TGTGCCAGCAGCGTAGAGGCAGCCCAAGAGACCCAGTACTTC
.	.	TRBV6-1	TRBJ1-1	CASRADIMNTEAFF	TGTGCCAGCAGGGCTGACATCATGAACACTGAAGCTTTCTTT
many	.	TRBV6-5	TRBJ1-2	CASSNTIASNYGYTF	TGTGCCAGCAGTAACACGATCGCGTCTAACTATGGCTACACCTTC
many	.	TRBV6-5	TRBJ2-7	CASSPRLSPPGEQYF	TGTGCCAGCAGCCCTAGACTATCCCCCCCTGGCGAGCAGTACTTC
.	.	TRBV2	TRBJ1-6	CASSVQNSLHF	TGTGCCAGCAGTGTTCAAAATTCCCTCCACTTT
.	TRBD1	TRBV29-1	TRBJ2-2	CSVEGQLRTGELFF	TGCAGCGTTGAGGGACAGCTACGCACCGGGGAGCTGTTTTTT
.	.	TRBV29-1	TRBJ2-7	CSVVRHDAEQYF	TGCAGCGTGGTACGACACGACGCCGAGCAGTACTTC
many	TRBD2	TRBV6-2/TRBV6-3	TRBJ2-7	CASKAPGGSNEQYF	TGTGCCAGCAAAGCCCCCGGCGGGAGCAACGAGCAGTACTTC
many	.	TRBV10-3	TRBJ2-7	CAISELNGGYEQYF	TGTGCCATCAGTGAGTTGAATGGTGGTTACGAGCAGTACTTC
many	.	TRBV5-1	TRBJ1-1	CASSLAGQSDEAFF	TGCGCCAGCAGCTTGGCAGGGCAGTCCGATGAAGCTTTCTTT
many	TRBD1	TRBV6-1	TRBJ2-7	CASRPGQGIGYEQYF	TGTGCCAGCAGGCCGGGACAGGGGATTGGCTACGAGCAGTACTTC
many	.	TRBV12-3/TRBV12-4	TRBJ1-5	CASSMTGGIHQPQHF	TGTGCCAGCTCCATGACTGGGGGCATTCATCAGCCCCAGCATTTT
many	.	TRBV11-1	TRBJ2-2	CASTLPQGERPGELFF	TGTGCCAGCACCTTACCTCAGGGCGAGCGCCCCGGGGAGCTGTTTTTT
.	.	TRBV6-1	TRBJ1-5	CASSEEQAEQPQHF	TGTGCCAGCAGTGAGGAACAGGCCGAACAGCCCCAGCATTTT
many	.	TRBV7-8	TRBJ1-5	CASSLPGVGNQPQHF	TGTGCCAGCAGCTTACCAGGGGTTGGCAATCAGCCCCAGCATTTT
many	.	TRBV5-1	TRBJ1-1	CASSKTNTEAFF	TGCGCCAGCAGCAAGACGAACACTGAAGCTTTCTTT
many	TRBD1	TRBV12-3/TRBV12-4	TRBJ1-5	CASSTGQGESQPQHF	TGTGCCAGCAGCACGGGACAGGGCGAGAGTCAGCCCCAGCATTTT